This TCR beta chain was sequenced during a study of T-cell reconstitution after alpha-beta-depleted transplantation in children. During its preparation, the TCRbeta library received unique molecular identifiers. MiXCR, run by TCRdb on the PCR reads, gives a single entry per CDR3 protein. This sample has roughly 220,000 distinct CDR3 sequences; around 11% occur once, and the top ten carry around 2.8%. This clonotype was counted ten times or more. The CDR3 length is 13 residues. From germline, CDR1 is SQVTM and CDR2 ANQGSEA. The junction had 7 bases not matched to a gene; V was cut back by 6 bases and J by 5 bases.

Material: PBMCs from the stem cell graft donor, obtained from the stem cell graft. This clonotype was sampled from a human donor who donated a stem cell graft to a child with acute lymphoblastic leukemia. The chain employs TRBV29-1 and TRBJ2-1; 7 bases map to TRBD2. The CDR3 here is CSVGRGADNEQFF. The CDR3 region has the DNA TGCAGCGTAGGGAGGGGCGCGGACAATGAGCAGTTCTTC.